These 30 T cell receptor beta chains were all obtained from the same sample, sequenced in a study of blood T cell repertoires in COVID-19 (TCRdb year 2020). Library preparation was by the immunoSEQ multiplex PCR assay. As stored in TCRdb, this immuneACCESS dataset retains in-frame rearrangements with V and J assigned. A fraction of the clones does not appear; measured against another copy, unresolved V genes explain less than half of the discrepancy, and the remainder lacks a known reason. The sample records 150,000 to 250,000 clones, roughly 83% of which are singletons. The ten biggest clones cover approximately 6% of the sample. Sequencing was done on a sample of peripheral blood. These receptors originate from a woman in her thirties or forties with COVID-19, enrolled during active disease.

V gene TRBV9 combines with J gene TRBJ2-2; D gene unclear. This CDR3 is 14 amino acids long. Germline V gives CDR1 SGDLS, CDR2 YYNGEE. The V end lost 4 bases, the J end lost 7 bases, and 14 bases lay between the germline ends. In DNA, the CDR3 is TGTGCCAGCAGCTCCCCCTTCGACAACGGGGAGCTGTTTTTT. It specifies CASSSPFDNGELFF.

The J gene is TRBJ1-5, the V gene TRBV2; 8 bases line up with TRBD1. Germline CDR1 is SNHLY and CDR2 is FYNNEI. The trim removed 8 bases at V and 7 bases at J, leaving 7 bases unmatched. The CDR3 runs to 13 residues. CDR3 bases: TGTGCCAGCGGACAGGGCAGTATCCAGCCCCAGCATTTT. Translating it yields CASGQGSIQPQHF.

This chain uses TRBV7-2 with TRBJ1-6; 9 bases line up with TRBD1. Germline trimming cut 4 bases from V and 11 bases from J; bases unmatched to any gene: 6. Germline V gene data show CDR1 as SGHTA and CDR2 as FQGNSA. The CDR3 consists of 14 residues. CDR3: CASSSDRGPAPLHF. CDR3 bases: TGTGCCAGCAGCTCGGACAGGGGTCCTGCACCCCTCCACTTT.

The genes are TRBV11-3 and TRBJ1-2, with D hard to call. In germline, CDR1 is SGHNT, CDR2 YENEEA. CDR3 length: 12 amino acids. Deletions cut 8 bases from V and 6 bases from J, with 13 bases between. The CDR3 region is CASGRRVHGYTF. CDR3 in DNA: TGTGCCAGCGGAAGGAGGGTCCATGGCTACACCTTC.

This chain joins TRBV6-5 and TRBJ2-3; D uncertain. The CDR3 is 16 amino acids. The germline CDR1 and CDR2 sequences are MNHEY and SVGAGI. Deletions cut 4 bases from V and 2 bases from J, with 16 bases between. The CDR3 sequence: CASSFGTGGNTDTQYF. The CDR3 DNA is TGTGCCAGCAGTTTCGGAACCGGCGGCAACACAGATACGCAGTATTTT.

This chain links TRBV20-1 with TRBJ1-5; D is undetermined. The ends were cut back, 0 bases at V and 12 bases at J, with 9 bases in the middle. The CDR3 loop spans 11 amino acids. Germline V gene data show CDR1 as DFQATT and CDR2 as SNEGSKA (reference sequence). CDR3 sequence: CSARDHPSQHF. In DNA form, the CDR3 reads TGCAGTGCTAGAGATCACCCGAGCCAGCATTTT.

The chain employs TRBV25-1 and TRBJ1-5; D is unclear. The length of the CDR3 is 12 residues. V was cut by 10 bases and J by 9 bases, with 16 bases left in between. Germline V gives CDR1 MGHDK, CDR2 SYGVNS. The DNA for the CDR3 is TGTGCCACCTCGGAAGTAACGGGGCCCCAGCATTTT. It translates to CATSEVTGPQHF. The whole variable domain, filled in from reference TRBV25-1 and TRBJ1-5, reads EADIYQTPRYLVIGTGKKITLECSQTMGHDKMYWYQQDPGMELHLIHYSYGVNSTEKGDLSSESTVSRIRTEHFPLTLESARPSHTSQYLCATSEVTGPQHFGDGTRLSIL.

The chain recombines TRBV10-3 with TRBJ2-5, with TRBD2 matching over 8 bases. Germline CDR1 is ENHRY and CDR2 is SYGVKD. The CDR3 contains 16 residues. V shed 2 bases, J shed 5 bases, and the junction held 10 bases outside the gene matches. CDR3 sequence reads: CAISERGAGDGETQYF. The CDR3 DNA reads TGTGCCATCAGTGAGCGGGGAGCGGGAGATGGGGAGACCCAGTACTTC.

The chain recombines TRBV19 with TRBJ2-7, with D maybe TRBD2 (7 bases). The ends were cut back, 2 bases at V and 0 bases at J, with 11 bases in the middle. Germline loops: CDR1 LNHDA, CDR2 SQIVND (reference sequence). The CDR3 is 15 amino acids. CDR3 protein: CASSIRGGSSYEQYF. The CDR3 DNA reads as TGTGCCAGTAGTATAAGGGGGGGGAGCTCCTACGAGCAGTACTTC.

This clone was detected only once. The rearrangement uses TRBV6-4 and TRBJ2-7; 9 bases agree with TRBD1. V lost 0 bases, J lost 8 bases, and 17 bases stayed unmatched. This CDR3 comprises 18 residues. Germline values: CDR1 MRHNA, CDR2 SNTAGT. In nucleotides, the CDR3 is TGTGCCAGCAGTGACTCGATGGGGCCGGGACAGGGAAATTTACAGCAGTACTTC. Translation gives CASSDSMGPGQGNLQQYF.

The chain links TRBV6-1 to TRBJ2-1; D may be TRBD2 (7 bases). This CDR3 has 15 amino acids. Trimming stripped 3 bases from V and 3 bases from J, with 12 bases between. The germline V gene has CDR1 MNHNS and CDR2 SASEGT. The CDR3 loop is CASSDRGAYYNEQFF. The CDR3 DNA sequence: TGTGCCAGCAGTGATCGGGGGGCCTACTACAATGAGCAGTTCTTC.

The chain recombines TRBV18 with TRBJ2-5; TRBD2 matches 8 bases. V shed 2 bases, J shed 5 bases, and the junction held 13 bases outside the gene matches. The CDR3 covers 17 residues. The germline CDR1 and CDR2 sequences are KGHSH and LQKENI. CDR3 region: CASSPIPLAGTGETQYF. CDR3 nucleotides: TGTGCCAGCTCACCAATCCCCTTAGCGGGGACGGGGGAGACCCAGTACTTC.

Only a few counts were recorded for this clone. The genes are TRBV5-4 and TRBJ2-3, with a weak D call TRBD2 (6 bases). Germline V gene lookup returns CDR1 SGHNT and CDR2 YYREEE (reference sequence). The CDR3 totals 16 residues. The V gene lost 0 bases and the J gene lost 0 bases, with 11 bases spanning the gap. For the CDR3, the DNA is TGTGCCAGCAGCTTGGGGAGCGGGTCTAGCACAGATACGCAGTATTTT. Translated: CASSLGSGSSTDTQYF.

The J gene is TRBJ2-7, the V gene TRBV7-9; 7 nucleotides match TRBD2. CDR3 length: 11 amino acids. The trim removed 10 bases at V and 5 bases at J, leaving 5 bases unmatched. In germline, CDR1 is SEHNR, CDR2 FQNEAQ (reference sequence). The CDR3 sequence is CAIGEGDEQYF. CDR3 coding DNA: TGTGCCATCGGGGAGGGCGACGAGCAGTACTTC.

CDR3 sequence reads: CASSQDPGGANTGELFF. The CDR3 bases are TGTGCCAGCAGCCAAGACCCTGGGGGGGCGAACACCGGGGAGCTGTTTTTT. V is TRBV14 and J is TRBJ2-2; 7 nucleotides match TRBD2. The CDR3 contains 17 residues. Germline lookup yields CDR1 SGHDN and CDR2 FVKESK. V lost 0 bases and J lost 0; bases outside the gene matches: 4.

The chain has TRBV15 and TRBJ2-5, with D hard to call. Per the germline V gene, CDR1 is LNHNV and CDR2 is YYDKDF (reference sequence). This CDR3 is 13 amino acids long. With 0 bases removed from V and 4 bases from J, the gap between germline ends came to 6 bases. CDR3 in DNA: TGTGCCACCAGCAGAGAAGCGTCAGAGACCCAGTACTTC. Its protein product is CATSREASETQYF.

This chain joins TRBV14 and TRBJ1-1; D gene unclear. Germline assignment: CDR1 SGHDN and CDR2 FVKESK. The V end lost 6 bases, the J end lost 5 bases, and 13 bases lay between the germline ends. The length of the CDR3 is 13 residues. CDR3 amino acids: CASSRGGLTEAFF. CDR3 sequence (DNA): TGTGCCAGCAGTCGTGGAGGGCTTACTGAAGCTTTCTTT.

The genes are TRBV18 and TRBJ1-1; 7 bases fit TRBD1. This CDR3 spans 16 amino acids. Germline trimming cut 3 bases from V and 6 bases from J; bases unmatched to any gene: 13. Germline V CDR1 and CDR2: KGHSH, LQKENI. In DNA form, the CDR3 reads TGTGCCAGCTCACCTGTGGATGCCAGGGGGTTTTCTGAAGCTTTCTTT. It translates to CASSPVDARGFSEAFF.

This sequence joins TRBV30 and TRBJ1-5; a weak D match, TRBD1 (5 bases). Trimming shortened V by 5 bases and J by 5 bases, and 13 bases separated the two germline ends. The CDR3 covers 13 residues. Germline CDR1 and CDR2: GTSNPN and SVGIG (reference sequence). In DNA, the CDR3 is TGTGCCTGGGGGAAGGGGCCCTATCAGCCCCAGCATTTT. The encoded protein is CAWGKGPYQPQHF.

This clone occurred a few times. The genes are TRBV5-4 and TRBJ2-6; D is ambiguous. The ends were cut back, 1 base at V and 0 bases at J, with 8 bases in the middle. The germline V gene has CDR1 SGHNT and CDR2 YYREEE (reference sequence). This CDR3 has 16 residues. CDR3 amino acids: CASSLLTFSGANVLTF. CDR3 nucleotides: TGTGCCAGCAGCTTGCTGACTTTCTCTGGGGCCAACGTCCTGACTTTC.

For the CDR3, the DNA is TGTGCCAGCAGCCCTTCCCCGGGATACGAGCAGTACTTC. Translated, it gives CASSPSPGYEQYF. This chain joins TRBV7-6 and TRBJ2-7; a weak D match, TRBD2 (5 bases). The germline CDR1 and CDR2 sequences are SGHVS and FNYEAQ. The V end lost 5 bases, the J end lost 4 bases, and 12 bases lay between the germline ends. The CDR3 extends over 13 amino acids. Full variable domain (remainder filled in from reference TRBV7-6 and TRBJ2-7): GAGVSQSPRYKVTKRGQDVALRCDPISGHVSLYWYRQALGQGPEFLTYFNYEAQQDKSGLPNDRFSAERPEGSISTLTIQRTEQRDSAMYRCASSPSPGYEQYFGPGTRLTVT.

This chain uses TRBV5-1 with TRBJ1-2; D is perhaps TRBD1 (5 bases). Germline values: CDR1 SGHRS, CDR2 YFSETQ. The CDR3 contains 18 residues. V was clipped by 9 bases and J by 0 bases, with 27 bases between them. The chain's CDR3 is CATTNRSTPQASNYGYTF. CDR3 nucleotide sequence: TGCGCCACCACCAACAGGTCGACCCCGCAGGCCTCTAACTATGGCTACACCTTC. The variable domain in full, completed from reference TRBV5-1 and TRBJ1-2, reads KAGVTQTPRYLIKTRGQQVTLSCSPISGHRSVSWYQQTPGQGLQFLFEYFSETQRNKGNFPGRFSGRQFSNSRSEMNVSTLELGDSALYLCATTNRSTPQASNYGYTFGSGTRLTVV.

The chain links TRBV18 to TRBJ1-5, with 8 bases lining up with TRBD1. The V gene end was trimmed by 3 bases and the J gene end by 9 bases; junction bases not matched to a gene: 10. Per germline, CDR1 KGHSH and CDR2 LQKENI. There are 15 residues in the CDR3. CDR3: CASSPRQGPQGPQHF. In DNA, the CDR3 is TGTGCCAGCTCACCTCGACAGGGGCCCCAGGGGCCCCAGCATTTT.

CDR3 nucleotides: TGTGCCAGCAGCCCTACACCCGGAGCAGAGACCCAGTACTTC. Translation: CASSPTPGAETQYF. The chain combines TRBV9 with TRBJ2-5, with D unresolved. This CDR3 region has 14 residues. V lost 4 bases, J lost 4 bases, and 14 bases lay in between. Germline V gives CDR1 SGDLS, CDR2 YYNGEE.

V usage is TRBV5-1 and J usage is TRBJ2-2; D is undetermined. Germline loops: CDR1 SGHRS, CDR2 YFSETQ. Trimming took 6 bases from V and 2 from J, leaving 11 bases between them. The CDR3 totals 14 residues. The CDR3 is CASILAPNTGELFF. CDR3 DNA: TGCGCCAGCATCTTAGCACCTAACACCGGGGAGCTGTTTTTT.

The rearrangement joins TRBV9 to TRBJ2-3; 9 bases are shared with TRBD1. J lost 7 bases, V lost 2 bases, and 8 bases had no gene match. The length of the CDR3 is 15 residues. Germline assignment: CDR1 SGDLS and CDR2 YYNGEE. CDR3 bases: TGTGCCAGCAGCGTCGGCTACAGGGGGCTGAATACGCAGTATTTT. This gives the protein CASSVGYRGLNTQYF.

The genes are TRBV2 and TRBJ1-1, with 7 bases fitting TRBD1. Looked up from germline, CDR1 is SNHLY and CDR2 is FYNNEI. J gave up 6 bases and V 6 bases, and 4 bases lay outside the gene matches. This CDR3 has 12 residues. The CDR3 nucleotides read TGTGCCAGCAGGTCCGGGACAGCTGAAGCTTTCTTT. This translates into CASRSGTAEAFF.

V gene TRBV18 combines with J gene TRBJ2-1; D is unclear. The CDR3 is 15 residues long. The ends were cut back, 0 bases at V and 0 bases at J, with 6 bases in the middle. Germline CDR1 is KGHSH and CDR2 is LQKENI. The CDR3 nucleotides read TGTGCCAGCTCACCACCGATGAGCTCCTACAATGAGCAGTTCTTC. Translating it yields CASSPPMSSYNEQFF.

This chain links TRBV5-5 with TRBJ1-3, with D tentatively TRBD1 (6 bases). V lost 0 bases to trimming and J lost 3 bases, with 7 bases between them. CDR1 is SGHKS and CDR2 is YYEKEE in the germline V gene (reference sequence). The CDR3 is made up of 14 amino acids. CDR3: CASSLAGDGNTIYF. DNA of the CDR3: TGTGCCAGCAGCTTGGCAGGGGATGGAAACACCATATATTTT.

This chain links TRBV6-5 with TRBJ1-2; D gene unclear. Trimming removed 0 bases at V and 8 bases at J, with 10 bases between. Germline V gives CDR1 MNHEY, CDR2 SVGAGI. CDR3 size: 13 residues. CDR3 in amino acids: CASSYSVRLGYTF. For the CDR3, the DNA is TGTGCCAGCAGTTACTCTGTTCGCCTAGGCTACACCTTC.